This TCR beta chain was obtained from a study of CD8 T cells in Susac syndrome. V lost 6 bases and J 0 bases, leaving 16 bases between the germline ends. The germline gives CDR1 MNHEY, CDR2 SMNVEV (reference sequence). The CDR3 loop spans 16 amino acids. The RNA, 0.5 to 1 ug, was put through reverse transcription using random hexamers. An immunoSEQ multiplex PCR amplified TCR beta CDR3 over 54 Vbeta and 13 Jbeta. TCRdb redid the calling of the immunoSEQ multiplex PCR reads with MiXCR, one entry per CDR3 protein. Altogether under 550,000 distinct CDR3 sequences are present, around 85% being singletons, with the ten largest covering approximately 0.12%.

The sequence was obtained from a human donor with multiple sclerosis. The sample was CD8+ T cells from PBMCs. This chain connects TRBV27 to TRBJ2-3; maybe TRBD2 (6 bases). The CDR3 region is CASRGGLETSTDTQYF. The CDR3 DNA follows: TGTGCCAGCAGGGGGGGACTGGAAACCAGCACAGATACGCAGTATTTT.